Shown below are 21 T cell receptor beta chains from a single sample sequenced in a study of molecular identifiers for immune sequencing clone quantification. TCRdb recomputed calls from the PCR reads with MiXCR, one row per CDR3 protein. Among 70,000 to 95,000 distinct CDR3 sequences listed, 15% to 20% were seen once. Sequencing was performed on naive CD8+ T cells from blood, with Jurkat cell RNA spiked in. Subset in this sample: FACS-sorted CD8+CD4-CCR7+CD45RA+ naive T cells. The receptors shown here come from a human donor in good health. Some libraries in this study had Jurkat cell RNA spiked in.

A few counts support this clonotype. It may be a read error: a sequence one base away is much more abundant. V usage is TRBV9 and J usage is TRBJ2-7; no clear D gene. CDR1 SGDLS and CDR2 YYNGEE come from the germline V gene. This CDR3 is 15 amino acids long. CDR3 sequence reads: CASSVDVGPRYEQCF. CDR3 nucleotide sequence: TGTGCCAGCAGCGTAGATGTGGGCCCAAGGTACGAGCAGTGCTTC.

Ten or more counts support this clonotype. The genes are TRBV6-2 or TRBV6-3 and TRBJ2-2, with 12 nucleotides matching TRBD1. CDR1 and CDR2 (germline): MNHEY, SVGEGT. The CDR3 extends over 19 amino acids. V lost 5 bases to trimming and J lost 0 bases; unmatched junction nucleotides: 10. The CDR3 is CASSDLYRDRGPNTGELFF. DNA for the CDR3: TGTGCCAGCAGTGACTTGTACCGGGACAGGGGGCCGAACACCGGGGAGCTGTTTTTT.

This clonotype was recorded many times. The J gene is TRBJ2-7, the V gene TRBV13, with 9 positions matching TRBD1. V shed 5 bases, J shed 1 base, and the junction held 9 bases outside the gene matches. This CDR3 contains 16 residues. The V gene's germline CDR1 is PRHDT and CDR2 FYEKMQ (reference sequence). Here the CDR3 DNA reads TGTGCCAGCAGCCCCGGGGGACAGGGTCTTTCCTACGAGCAGTACTTC. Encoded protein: CASSPGGQGLSYEQYF.

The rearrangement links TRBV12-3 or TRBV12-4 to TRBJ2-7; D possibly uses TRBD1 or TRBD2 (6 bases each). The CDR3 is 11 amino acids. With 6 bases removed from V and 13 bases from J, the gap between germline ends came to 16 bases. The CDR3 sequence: CASSPGLGGYF. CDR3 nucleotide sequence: TGTGCCAGCAGCCCGGGACTGGGGGGCTACTTC.

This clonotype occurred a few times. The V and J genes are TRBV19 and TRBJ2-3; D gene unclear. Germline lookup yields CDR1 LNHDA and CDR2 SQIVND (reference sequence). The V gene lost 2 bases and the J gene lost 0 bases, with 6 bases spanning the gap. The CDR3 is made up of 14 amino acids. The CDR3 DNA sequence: TGTGCCAGTAGTATAAAACGGAGCACAGATACGCAGTATTTT. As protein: CASSIKRSTDTQYF.

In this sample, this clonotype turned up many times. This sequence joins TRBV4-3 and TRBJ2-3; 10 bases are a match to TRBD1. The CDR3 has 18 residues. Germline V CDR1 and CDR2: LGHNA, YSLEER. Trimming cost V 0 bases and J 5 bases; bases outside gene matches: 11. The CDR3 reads CASSQETAGDRGKDTQYF. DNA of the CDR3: TGCGCCAGCAGCCAAGAGACGGCAGGGGACAGGGGAAAAGATACGCAGTATTTT.

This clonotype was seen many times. CDR3 sequence (DNA): TGTGCCAGCAGCCAACCTAGCGGGAGCATCTACGAGCAGTACTTC. This encodes CASSQPSGSIYEQYF. The V and J genes are TRBV4-2 and TRBJ2-7, with 10 bases aligning to TRBD2. The CDR3 totals 15 residues. Germline CDR1 is LGHNA and CDR2 is YNFKEQ. J gave up 3 bases and V 2 bases, and 4 bases lay outside the gene matches.

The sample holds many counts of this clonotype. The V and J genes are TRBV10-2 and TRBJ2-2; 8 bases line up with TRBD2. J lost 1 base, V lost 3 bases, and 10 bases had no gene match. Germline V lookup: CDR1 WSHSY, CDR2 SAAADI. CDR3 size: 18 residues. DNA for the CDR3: TGCGCCAGCAGTGAACTAGCGGATATAGCGATGAACACCGGGGAGCTGTTTTTT. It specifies CASSELADIAMNTGELFF.

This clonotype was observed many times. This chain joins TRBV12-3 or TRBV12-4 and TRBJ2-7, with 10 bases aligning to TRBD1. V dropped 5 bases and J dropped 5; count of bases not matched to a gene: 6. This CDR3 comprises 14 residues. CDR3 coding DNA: TGTGCCAGCAGTCAAGGACAGGGGGTCCACGAGCAGTACTTC. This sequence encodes CASSQGQGVHEQYF.

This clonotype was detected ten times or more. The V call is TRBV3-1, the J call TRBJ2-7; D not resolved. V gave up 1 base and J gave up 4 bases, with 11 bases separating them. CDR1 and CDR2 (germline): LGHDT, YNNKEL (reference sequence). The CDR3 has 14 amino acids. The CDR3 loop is CASSQVLAPYEQYF. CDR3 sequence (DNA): TGTGCCAGCAGCCAAGTGCTGGCCCCGTACGAGCAGTACTTC.

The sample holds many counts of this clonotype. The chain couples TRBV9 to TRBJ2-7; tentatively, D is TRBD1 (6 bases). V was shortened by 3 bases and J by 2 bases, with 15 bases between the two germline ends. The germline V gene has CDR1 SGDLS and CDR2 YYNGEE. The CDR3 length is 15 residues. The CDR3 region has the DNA TGTGCCAGCAGCGCGGCCGGGACAACCCCCTACGAGCAGTACTTC. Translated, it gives CASSAAGTTPYEQYF.

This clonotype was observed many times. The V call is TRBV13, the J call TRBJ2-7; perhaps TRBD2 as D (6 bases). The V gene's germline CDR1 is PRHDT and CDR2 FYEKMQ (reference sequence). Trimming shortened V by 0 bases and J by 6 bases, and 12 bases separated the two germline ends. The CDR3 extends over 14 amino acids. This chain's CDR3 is CASSLGLMGGEQYF. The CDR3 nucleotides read TGTGCCAGCAGCTTAGGCCTAATGGGGGGCGAGCAGTACTTC.

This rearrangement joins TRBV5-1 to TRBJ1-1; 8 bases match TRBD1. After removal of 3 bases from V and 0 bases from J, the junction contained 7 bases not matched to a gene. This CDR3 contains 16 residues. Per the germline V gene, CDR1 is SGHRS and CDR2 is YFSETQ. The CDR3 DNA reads TGCGCCAGCAGCTCCCTCTGGACAGGGATGAACACTGAAGCTTTCTTT. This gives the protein CASSSLWTGMNTEAFF.

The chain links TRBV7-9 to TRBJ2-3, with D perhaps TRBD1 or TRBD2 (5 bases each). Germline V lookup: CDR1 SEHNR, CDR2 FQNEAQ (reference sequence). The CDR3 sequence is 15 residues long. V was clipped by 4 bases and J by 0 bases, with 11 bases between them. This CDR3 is CASSYGTISTDTQYF. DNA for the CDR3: TGTGCCAGCAGCTACGGGACCATAAGCACAGATACGCAGTATTTT.

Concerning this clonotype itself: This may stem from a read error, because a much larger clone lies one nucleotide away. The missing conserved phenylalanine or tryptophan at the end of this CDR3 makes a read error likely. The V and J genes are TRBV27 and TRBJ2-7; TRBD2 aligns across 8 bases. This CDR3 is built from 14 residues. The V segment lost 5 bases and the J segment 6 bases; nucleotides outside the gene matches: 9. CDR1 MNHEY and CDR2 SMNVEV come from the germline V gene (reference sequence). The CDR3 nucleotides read TGTGCCAGCAGTCCCCCCCCGGGGGGGGTCGAGCAGTACTCC. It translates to CASSPPPGGVEQYS.

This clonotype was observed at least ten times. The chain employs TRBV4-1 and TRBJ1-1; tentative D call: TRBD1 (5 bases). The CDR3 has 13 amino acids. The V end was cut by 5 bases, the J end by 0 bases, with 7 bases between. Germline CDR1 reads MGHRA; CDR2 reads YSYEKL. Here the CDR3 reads CASSRQLNTEAFF. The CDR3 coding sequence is TGCGCCAGCAGCAGACAGCTGAACACTGAAGCTTTCTTT.

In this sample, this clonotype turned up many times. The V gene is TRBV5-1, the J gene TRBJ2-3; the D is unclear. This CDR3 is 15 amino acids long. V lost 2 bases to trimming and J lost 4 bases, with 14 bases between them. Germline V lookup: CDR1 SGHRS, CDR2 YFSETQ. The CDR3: CASSFITQQADTQYF. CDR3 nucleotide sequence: TGCGCCAGCAGCTTCATAACTCAGCAAGCAGATACGCAGTATTTT.

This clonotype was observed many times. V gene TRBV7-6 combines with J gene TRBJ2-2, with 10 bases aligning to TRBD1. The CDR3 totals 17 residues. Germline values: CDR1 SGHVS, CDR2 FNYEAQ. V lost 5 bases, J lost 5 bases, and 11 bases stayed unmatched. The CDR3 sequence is CASSTLRTGGETGELFF. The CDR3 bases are TGTGCCAGCAGCACCCTGCGGACAGGGGGAGAGACCGGGGAGCTGTTTTTT.

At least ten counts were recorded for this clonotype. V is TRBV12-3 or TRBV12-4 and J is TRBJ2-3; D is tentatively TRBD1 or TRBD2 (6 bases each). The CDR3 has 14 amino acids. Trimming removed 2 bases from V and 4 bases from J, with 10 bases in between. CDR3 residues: CASSLMGGADTQYF. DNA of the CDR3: TGTGCCAGCAGTTTAATGGGGGGCGCAGATACGCAGTATTTT.

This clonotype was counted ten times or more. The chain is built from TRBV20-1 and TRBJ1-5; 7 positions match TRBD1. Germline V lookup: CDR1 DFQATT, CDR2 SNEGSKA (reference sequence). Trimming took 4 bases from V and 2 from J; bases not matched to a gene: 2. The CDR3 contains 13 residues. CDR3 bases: TGCAGTGCTACTGGGACAGGCAATCAGCCCCAGCATTTT. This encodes CSATGTGNQPQHF.

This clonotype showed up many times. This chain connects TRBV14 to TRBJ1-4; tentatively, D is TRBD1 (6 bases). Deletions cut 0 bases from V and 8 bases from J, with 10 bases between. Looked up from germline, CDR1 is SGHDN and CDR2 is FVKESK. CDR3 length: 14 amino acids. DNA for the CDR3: TGTGCCAGCAGCCAAGATTCAGGGGTGGAAAAACTGTTTTTT. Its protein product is CASSQDSGVEKLFF.